This T cell receptor (beta chain) was retrieved from a study of vaccination and CD4 T cells after COVID-19. Treatment defined: 10-day PBMC culture with coronavirus spike peptide pools or control peptides (ViraFEST assay). This clonotype was detected only once. Its antigen remains unidentified. This CDR3 has 14 residues. V lost 4 bases and J lost 1, with 11 bases in between. CDR1 is MGHRA, CDR2 YSYEKL, per germline. The Oncomine TCR Beta short-read assay sequenced DNA from cultured CD4+ T cells. Via MiXCR, TCRdb re-called the PCR reads, giving one row per CDR3 protein. In the table there are fewer than 15,000 distinct CDR3 sequences, 30% to 40% of which are singletons.

Here the sequenced sample was CD4+ T cells from blood, cultured in vitro, taken before SARS-CoV-2 vaccination. The chain combines TRBV4-1 with TRBJ2-7; D unclear. The receptor's source is a human donor who received a COVID-19 vaccine. CDR3 loop: CASSRQDRSYEQYF. The CDR3 DNA sequence: TGCGCCAGCAGCCGTCAAGATCGATCCTACGAGCAGTACTTC.